This TCR beta chain was obtained from a study of chemoradiotherapy in HPV16-positive cancers. Over chemoradiotherapy, repertoires were sampled more than once. Study observations and caveats: During treatment, candidate HPV-specific clones and E7-related motifs expanded in tumor. Only a couple of HPV16-positive patients supplied the functional HPV-specificity definition. In HPV16-positive patients, HPV-responsive T-cell expansion tracked better recurrence-free survival.

Note on this clone: The antigen remains unidentified.

Looked up from germline, CDR1 is MNHNY and CDR2 is SVGAGI (reference sequence). This CDR3 contains 13 residues. The V end lost 7 bases, the J end lost 8 bases, and 14 bases lay between the germline ends. The protocol was immunoSEQ multiplex PCR, while the TCRdb copy is restricted to in-frame clones and leaves out a portion. The sample carries 7,500 to 10,000 clones, 91% recorded once. The receptor's source is a human donor with HPV-associated anogenital cancer. The sample consisted of blood, taken from a patient who underwent chemoradiotherapy. This chain connects TRBV6-6 to TRBJ1-4, with D possibly TRBD1 on 5 matching bases. The CDR3 protein is CASTARVGEKLFF. DNA for the CDR3: TGTGCCAGCACGGCCAGGGTGGGGGAAAAACTGTTTTTT.